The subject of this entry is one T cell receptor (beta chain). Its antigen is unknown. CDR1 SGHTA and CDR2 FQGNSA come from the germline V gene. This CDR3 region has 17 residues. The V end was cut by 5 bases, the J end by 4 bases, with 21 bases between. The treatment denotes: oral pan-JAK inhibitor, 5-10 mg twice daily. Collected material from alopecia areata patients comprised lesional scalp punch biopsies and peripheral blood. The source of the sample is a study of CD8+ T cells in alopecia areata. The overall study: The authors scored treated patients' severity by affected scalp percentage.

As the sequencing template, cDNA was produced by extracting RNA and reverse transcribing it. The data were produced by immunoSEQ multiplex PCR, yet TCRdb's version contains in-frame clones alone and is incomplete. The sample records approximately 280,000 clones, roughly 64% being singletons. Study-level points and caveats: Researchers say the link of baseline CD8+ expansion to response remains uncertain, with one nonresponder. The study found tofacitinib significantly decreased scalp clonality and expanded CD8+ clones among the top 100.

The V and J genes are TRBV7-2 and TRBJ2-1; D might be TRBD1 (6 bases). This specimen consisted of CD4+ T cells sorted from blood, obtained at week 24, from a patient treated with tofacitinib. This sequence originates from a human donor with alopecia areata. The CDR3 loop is CASSRTFGDTEYNEQFF. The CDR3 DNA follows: TGTGCCAGCAGCCGTACCTTTGGGGACACCGAATACAATGAGCAGTTCTTC.